The TCR beta chain described here comes from a study of blood T cell repertoires in COVID-19. Looking at the study overall: Nucleic acid was either cDNA or gDNA, and it came from T cells, B-cell-depleted T cells, or PBMCs.

V was cut by 2 bases and J by 5 bases, with 3 bases left in between. Germline V lookup: CDR1 LGHDT, CDR2 YNNKEL (reference sequence). This CDR3 region has 11 residues. Using immunoSEQ multiplex PCR, the repertoire was profiled, and TCRdb retains in-frame clones only, with some absent. The table shows 250,000 or so clones, with approximately 80% occurring only once. Sequences were obtained from peripheral blood. This clonotype was obtained from a man aged 25-45 years who had recovered from COVID-19. The V call is TRBV3-1 (or the pseudogene TRBV3-2), the J call TRBJ1-2; the D is unclear. The CDR3 nucleotides are TGTGCCAGCAGCCAATTATATGGCTACACCTTC. Protein product: CASSQLYGYTF.